The rows below give T cell receptor beta chains drawn from one sample of a study of graft-versus-host responses after intestinal transplantation. TCRdb's table, derived via immunoSEQ multiplex PCR, lists solely in-frame clones and lacks some. The sample shows 40,000 or so clones, roughly 87% of them seen only once. The starting material was PBMCs, obtained about 160 weeks after transplant. The receptors were sampled from a human patient who received an intestinal transplant, so some T cells may come from the graft donor. CDR3s include the opening cysteine and the closing phenylalanine or tryptophan. The order of the fields is V gene, J gene, D gene, clone size, CDR3 protein, CDR3 DNA. The D gene is left open where the match is weak. Clone size is shown for a subset of rows, as once, few, many or a class of expanded clone.

TRBV6-1	TRBJ1-1	-	-	CASSAYNTEAFF	TGTGCCAGCAGTGCGTACAACACTGAAGCTTTCTTT
TRBV4-2	TRBJ2-7	TRBD1	few	CASSQVGQGAYEQYF	TGTGCCAGCAGCCAAGTTGGACAGGGCGCCTACGAGCAGTACTTC
TRBV6-6	TRBJ2-3	-	-	CASSYSERDTQYF	TGTGCCAGCAGTTACTCCGAGAGAGATACGCAGTATTTT
TRBV19	TRBJ2-3	-	-	CATEGSTDTQYF	TGTGCCACCGAGGGGAGCACAGATACGCAGTATTTT
TRBV10-3	TRBJ2-7	TRBD2	-	CAITPGLAGGVYEQYF	TGTGCCATCACGCCGGGACTAGCGGGAGGTGTCTACGAGCAGTACTTC
TRBV11-3	TRBJ2-2	-	-	CASSPTGELFF	TGTGCCAGCAGCCCGACCGGGGAGCTGTTTTTT
TRBV6-1	TRBJ2-7	TRBD2	once	CASSDLAGTSDEQYF	TGTGCCAGCAGTGACCTCGCCGGGACTAGCGACGAGCAGTACTTC
TRBV19	TRBJ1-2	-	few	CASSKGYSPYGYTF	TGTGCCAGTAGTAAGGGCTACAGCCCCTATGGCTACACCTTC
TRBV10-2	TRBJ2-7	-	-	CASSMGGARSSYEQYF	TGCGCCAGCAGTATGGGGGGGGCAAGGTCGTCCTACGAGCAGTACTTC
TRBV5-5	TRBJ2-5	-	once	CASSSGPAETQYF	TGTGCCAGCAGCTCCGGGCCAGCGGAGACCCAGTACTTC
TRBV2	TRBJ2-5	-	-	CASSEASYQETQYF	TGTGCCAGCAGTGAAGCTTCGTACCAAGAGACCCAGTACTTC
TRBV5-1	TRBJ2-1	-	-	CASSMTNNEQFF	TGCGCCAGCAGCATGACTAACAATGAGCAGTTCTTC
TRBV5-6	TRBJ2-1	-	-	CASSLWRSAGLPYNEQFF	TGTGCCAGCAGCTTGTGGCGATCGGCGGGACTTCCATACAATGAGCAGTTCTTC
TRBV6-1	TRBJ1-5	-	-	CASAGGEIQPQHF	TGTGCCAGCGCGGGAGGGGAAATTCAGCCCCAGCATTTT
TRBV11-2	TRBJ2-1	-	-	CASSSTASYNEQFF	TGTGCCAGCAGCTCGACAGCCTCCTACAATGAGCAGTTCTTC
TRBV5-1	TRBJ1-3	-	-	CASSFGVNRSGNTIYF	TGCGCCAGCAGCTTTGGGGTTAACCGGAGTGGAAACACCATATATTTT
TRBV4-1	TRBJ1-2	-	-	CASSQEVYNYGYTF	TGCGCCAGCAGCCAAGAGGTCTATAACTATGGCTACACCTTC
TRBV4-1	TRBJ2-7	-	once	CASSRRTESYEQYF	TGCGCCAGCAGCCGAAGGACAGAGAGCTACGAGCAGTACTTC
TRBV2	TRBJ1-5	-	-	CASTDSYNQPQHF	TGTGCCAGCACGGACAGCTACAATCAGCCCCAGCATTTT
TRBV6-1	TRBJ1-4	TRBD1	-	CASSGSTGGGNEKLFF	TGTGCCAGCAGTGGATCGACAGGGGGAGGAAATGAAAAACTGTTTTTT
TRBV10-2	TRBJ2-7	-	-	CASSESPWIGEQYF	TGCGCCAGCAGTGAGTCCCCTTGGATTGGCGAGCAGTACTTC
TRBV7-9	TRBJ1-4	-	-	CASSSTGRNEKLFF	TGTGCCAGCAGCTCGACAGGACGGAATGAAAAACTGTTTTTT